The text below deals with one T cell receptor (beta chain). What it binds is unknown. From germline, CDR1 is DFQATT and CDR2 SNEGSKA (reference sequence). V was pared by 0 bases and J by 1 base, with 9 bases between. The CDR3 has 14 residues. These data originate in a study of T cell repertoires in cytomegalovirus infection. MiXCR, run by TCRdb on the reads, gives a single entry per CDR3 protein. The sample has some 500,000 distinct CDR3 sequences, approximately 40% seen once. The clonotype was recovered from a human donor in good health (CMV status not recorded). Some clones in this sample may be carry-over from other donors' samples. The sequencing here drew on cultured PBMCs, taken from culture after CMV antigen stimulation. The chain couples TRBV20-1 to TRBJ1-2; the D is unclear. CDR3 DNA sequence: TGCAGTGCTAGAGAGATGGGCAGTAACTATGGCTACACCTTC. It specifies CSAREMGSNYGYTF.